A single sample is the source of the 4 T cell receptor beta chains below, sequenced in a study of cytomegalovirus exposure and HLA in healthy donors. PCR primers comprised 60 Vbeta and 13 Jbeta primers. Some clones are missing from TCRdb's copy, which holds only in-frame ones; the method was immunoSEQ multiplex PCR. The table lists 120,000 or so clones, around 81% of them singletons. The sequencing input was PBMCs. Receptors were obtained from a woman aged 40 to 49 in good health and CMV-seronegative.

In DNA, the CDR3 is TGTGCCAGCAGCCAAAGCCTGTTTCCCATCTACGAGCAGTACTTC. Protein product: CASSQSLFPIYEQYF. The chain joins TRBV14 to TRBJ2-7; D unclear. V dropped 2 bases and J dropped 3 bases, with 14 bases sitting between them. Per the germline V gene, CDR1 is SGHDN and CDR2 is FVKESK. The CDR3 is 15 amino acids.

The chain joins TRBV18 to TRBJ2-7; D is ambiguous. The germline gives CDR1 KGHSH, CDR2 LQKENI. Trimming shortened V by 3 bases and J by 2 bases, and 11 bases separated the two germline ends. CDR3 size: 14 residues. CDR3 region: CASSPDASTYEQYF. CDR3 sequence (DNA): TGTGCCAGCTCACCTGATGCCAGTACCTACGAGCAGTACTTC.

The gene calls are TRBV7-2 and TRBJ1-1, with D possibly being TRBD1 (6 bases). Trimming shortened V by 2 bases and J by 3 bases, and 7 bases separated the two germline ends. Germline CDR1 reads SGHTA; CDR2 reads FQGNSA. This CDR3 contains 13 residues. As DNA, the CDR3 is TGTGCCAGCAGCTTAACAGGGTACACTGAAGCTTTCTTT. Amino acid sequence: CASSLTGYTEAFF.

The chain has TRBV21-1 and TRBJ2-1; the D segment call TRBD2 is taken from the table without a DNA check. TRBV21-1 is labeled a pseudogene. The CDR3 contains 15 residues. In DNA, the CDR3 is TGTGCCAGCAGCAAAGTGGCTAGCCAACTCCATGAGCAGTTCTTC. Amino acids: CASSKVASQLHEQFF.